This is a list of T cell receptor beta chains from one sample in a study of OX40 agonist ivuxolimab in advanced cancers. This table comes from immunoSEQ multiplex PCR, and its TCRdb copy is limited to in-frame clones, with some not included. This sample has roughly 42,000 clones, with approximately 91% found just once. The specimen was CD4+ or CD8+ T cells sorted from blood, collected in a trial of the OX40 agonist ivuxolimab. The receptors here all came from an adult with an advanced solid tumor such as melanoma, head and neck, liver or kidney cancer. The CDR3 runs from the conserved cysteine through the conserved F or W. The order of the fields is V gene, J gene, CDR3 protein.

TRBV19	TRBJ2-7	CASSISGLSLGFSYEQYF
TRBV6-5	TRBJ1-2	CASSPLGSGGYTF
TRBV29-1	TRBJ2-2	CSVGDREDTGELFF
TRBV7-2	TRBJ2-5	CASSLGFLHPRETQYF
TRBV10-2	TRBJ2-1	CASSERGPLNEQFF
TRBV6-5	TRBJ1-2	CATQQGWIYGYTF
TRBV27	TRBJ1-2	CASSFAGGGGGYGYTF
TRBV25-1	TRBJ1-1	CASSGSGVYENTEAFF
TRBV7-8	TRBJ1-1	CASSQRRVGNTEAFF
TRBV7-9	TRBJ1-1	CASSRFTGKNTEAFF
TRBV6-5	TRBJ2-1	CASSLAGGPVNEQFF
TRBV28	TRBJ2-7	CASSFRTGDEQYF
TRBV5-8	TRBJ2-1	CASRDPPGDSYNEQFF
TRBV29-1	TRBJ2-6	CSVSGVTGSTGANVLTF
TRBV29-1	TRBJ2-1	CSVWTLHNEQFF
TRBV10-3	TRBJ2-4	CAISVTGAAKNIQYF
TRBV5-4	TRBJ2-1	CASSFAGIEQFF
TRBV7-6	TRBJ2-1	CASSLGASGNNEQFF
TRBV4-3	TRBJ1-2	CASSPAQGPYGYTF
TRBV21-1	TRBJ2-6	CASIGRANVLTF
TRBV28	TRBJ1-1	CASSLSGRGTEAFF
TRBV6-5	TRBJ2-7	CASRLRAESYEQYF
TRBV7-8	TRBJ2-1	CASSLAGLASYNEQFF
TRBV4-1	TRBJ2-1	CASGGSSRTSYNEQFF
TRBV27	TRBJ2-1	CASSLNGEQFF
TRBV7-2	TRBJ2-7	CASSSTGGDAYEQYF
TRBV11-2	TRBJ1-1	CASSLYTGPSTEAFF
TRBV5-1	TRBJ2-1	CASSLVQGLGYEQFF
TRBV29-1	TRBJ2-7	CSVGTPATYEQYF
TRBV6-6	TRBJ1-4	CASSFGIPNEKLFF
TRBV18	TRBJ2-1	CASSPGGHFSSYNEQFF
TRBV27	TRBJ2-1	CASTFDRGHNEQFF
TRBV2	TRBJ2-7	CASSARGESSYEQYF
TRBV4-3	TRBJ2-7	CASSQERGLANSYEQYF
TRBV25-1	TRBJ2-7	CASSEGDRAYEQYF
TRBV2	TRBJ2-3	CASSESRQGVTDTQYF
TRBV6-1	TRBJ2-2	CASSAPSGYTGELFF
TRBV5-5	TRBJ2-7	CASSLTAAQGYEQYF
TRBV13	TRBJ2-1	CASSLEASGNNEQFF
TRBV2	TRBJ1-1	CASRTANTEAFF
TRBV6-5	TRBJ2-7	CASSGGGYYEQYF
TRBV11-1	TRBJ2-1	CASSSDTNEQFF
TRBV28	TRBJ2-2	CASSKTGFVTGELFF
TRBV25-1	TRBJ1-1	CASRKGARAEAFF
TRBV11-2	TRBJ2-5	CASSLVGGSQETQYF
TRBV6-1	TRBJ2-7	CASSEDGLPSYEQYF
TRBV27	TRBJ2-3	CASSLARGADTQYF
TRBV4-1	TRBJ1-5	CASSQEGLGNQPQHF
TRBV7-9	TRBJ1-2	CASSLASQSVYGYTF
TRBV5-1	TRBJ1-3	CASSLRQGRSGNTIYF